This T cell receptor (beta chain) comes out of a study of shared clonotypes between healthy human individuals. In the study overall: Per-donor plates numbered three CD4 naive, three CD4 memory, two CD8 naive and one CD8 memory.

Deep was the level at which the assay was run. The authors distributed each subset's genomic DNA evenly over several immunoSEQ plates. Clones were sequenced by immunoSEQ multiplex PCR, and TCRdb holds only the in-frame ones, with some missing. The table has fewer than 850,000 clones, 72% seen once; the top ten hold 1.8%. Whole-study findings and limits: Rarefaction curves obtained for sorted subsets showed sequencing incomplete despite large depth.

As to this clone: Its target is unknown.

This TCR was sampled from a woman aged 25 to 45 in good health. The specimen was memory CD4+ T cells sorted from blood. The subset here: CD45RA-negative fraction.

The CDR3 region is CASTPGGQGLGEQYF. CDR3 in DNA: TGTGCCAGCACCCCCGGGGGACAGGGTTTGGGGGAGCAGTACTTC. The chain couples TRBV28 to TRBJ2-7; 9 bases are a match to TRBD1. This CDR3 has 15 residues. Germline loops: CDR1 MDHEN, CDR2 SYDVKM. The V gene end was trimmed by 7 bases and the J gene end by 7 bases; junction bases not matched to a gene: 14.